Below are 25 T cell receptor beta chains sequenced from a single sample in a study of neurological immune-mediated disorders. In TCRdb, the 5' RACE reads were re-called with MiXCR into one record per CDR3 protein. The table records tens of thousands of distinct CDR3 sequences, roughly 13% of them present only once. The source material was PBMCs. These receptors all come from a woman aged 55-69 years with HTLV-1-associated myelopathy (HAM/TSP).

This clonotype was recorded many times. The chain has TRBV12-3 or TRBV12-4 and TRBJ2-3; possibly TRBD1 for D (5 bases). The CDR3 runs to 15 residues. V dropped 5 bases and J dropped 2 bases, with 14 bases sitting between them. The CDR3 sequence is CASSPNAGPTDTQYF. In nucleotides, the CDR3 is TGTGCCAGCAGTCCAAATGCAGGGCCCACAGATACGCAGTATTTT.

This clonotype was seen ten or more times. The chain employs TRBV7-8 and TRBJ2-7, with TRBD2 matching over 8 bases. The CDR3 has 14 amino acids. Germline CDR1 reads SGHVS; CDR2 reads FQNEAQ. The trim removed 6 bases at V and 6 bases at J, leaving 10 bases unmatched. Here the CDR3 DNA reads TGTGCCAGCAGTAGAAGCGGGAGCTTTTCCGAGCAGTACTTC. It codes for CASSRSGSFSEQYF.

This clonotype was detected ten times or more. The V call is TRBV20-1, the J call TRBJ2-2, with 10 bases aligning to TRBD2. The CDR3 runs to 14 residues. Germline V gene lookup returns CDR1 DFQATT and CDR2 SNEGSKA (reference sequence). The V and J ends lost 1 base and 6 bases, in that order; junction bases with no gene match: 2. CDR3 region: CSARALAGAGELFF. Here the CDR3 DNA reads TGCAGTGCTAGAGCGCTAGCGGGAGCCGGGGAGCTGTTTTTT.

Comments on this clonotype: Being one base from a much bigger clone, this may be a read error. The conserved closing phenylalanine or tryptophan is absent in this CDR3, likely reflecting a read error. The chain carries TRBV29-1 and TRBJ2-1; D is unresolved. Between the trimmed V and J ends, which lost 7 bases and 10 bases, there was a span of 14 bases. This CDR3 spans 11 amino acids. The germline V gene has CDR1 SQVTM and CDR2 ANQGSEA. The CDR3 DNA reads as TGCAGCGCCTGGACGGCCTTCGAGCAGTTCTTA. It specifies CSAWTAFEQFL.

This clonotype was seen at least ten times. This chain joins TRBV5-5 and TRBJ2-2, with D perhaps being TRBD1 or TRBD2 (5 bases each). Germline V gene lookup returns CDR1 SGHKS and CDR2 YYEKEE (reference sequence). V lost 4 bases and J 4 bases, leaving 14 bases between the germline ends. The CDR3 totals 15 residues. CDR3 residues: CASSPRQGPTGELFF. CDR3 nucleotides: TGTGCCAGCAGCCCCAGGCAGGGACCCACCGGGGAGCTGTTTTTT.

This clonotype was counted ten times or more. V and J are TRBV4-1 and TRBJ2-2; TRBD1 agrees at 8 bases. The CDR3 is 17 residues long. The junction had 6 bases not matched to a gene; V was cut back by 2 bases and J by 1 base. CDR1 is MGHRA and CDR2 is YSYEKL in the germline V gene. As DNA, the CDR3 is TGCGCCAGCAGCCAAAGCCAGGGGGCGAGGAACACCGGGGAGCTGTTTTTT. Protein product: CASSQSQGARNTGELFF.

This clonotype was detected ten times or more. V usage is TRBV5-1 and J usage is TRBJ1-2; no reliable D call. Germline loops: CDR1 SGHRS, CDR2 YFSETQ. CDR3 length: 12 amino acids. V was clipped by 4 bases and J by 3 bases, with 7 bases between them. In nucleotides, the CDR3 is TGCGCCAGCAGCCCGACGGACTATGGCTACACCTTC. It translates to CASSPTDYGYTF.

This clonotype was seen repeatedly, ten times or more. The V and J genes are TRBV2 and TRBJ2-1; TRBD2 might be the D (5 bases). CDR1 is SNHLY, CDR2 FYNNEI, per germline. Trimming cost V 7 bases and J 9 bases, with 19 bases left between them. The CDR3 has 14 amino acids. The chain's CDR3 is CASTPPGPSLEQFF. CDR3 nucleotides: TGTGCCAGCACCCCACCTGGGCCTAGCCTTGAGCAGTTCTTC.

As for this clonotype: A read error may produce the germline difference seen at one junction end. The chain links TRBV27 to TRBJ2-1; D gene ambiguous. There are 14 residues in the CDR3. Germline CDR1 is MNHEY and CDR2 is SMNVEV (reference sequence). The CDR3 DNA reads TGTGCTAGCAGTTTTAGCCGACCCTACAATGAGCAGTTCTTC. Its translation: CASSFSRPYNEQFF.

This clonotype has ten or more counts. The chain couples TRBV11-2 to TRBJ2-1, with 11 nucleotides matching TRBD1. In germline, CDR1 is SGHAT, CDR2 FQNNGV. J lost 6 bases, V lost 5 bases, and 3 bases had no gene match. This CDR3 comprises 14 residues. In nucleotides, the CDR3 is TGTGCCAGCAGCCCCGGGACAGGGGGCAATGAGCAGTTCTTC. Translating it yields CASSPGTGGNEQFF.

This clonotype was seen ten or more times. The rearrangement joins TRBV7-2 to TRBJ2-7; D may be TRBD2 (5 bases). The CDR3 has 17 amino acids. V lost 1 base, J lost 0 bases, and 16 bases lay in between. Germline CDR1 and CDR2: SGHTA and FQGNSA. The CDR3 is CASSLGRTPFSSYEQYF. CDR3 coding DNA: TGTGCCAGCAGCTTAGGGAGGACTCCGTTTAGCTCCTACGAGCAGTACTTC.

At least ten counts were recorded for this clonotype. V and J are TRBV3-1 and TRBJ1-2; D is uncertain. V was clipped by 1 base and J by 6 bases, with 12 bases between them. Germline assignment: CDR1 LGHDT and CDR2 YNNKEL (reference sequence). This CDR3 contains 14 residues. The CDR3 sequence: CASSQGRTDDGYTF. The CDR3 DNA reads TGTGCCAGCAGCCAAGGCCGGACCGACGATGGCTACACCTTC.

Ten or more counts support this clonotype. This chain connects TRBV5-1 to TRBJ1-1, with D possibly TRBD1 on 5 matching bases. The V gene lost 1 base and the J gene lost 2 bases, with 6 bases spanning the gap. This CDR3 contains 13 residues. CDR1 SGHRS and CDR2 YFSETQ come from the germline V gene. The CDR3 loop is CASSLQGNTEAFF. The CDR3 coding sequence is TGCGCCAGCAGCTTGCAGGGTAACACTGAAGCTTTCTTT.

On this clonotype itself: It may be a read error: a sequence one base away is much more abundant. This CDR3 reads CASSHRSVTQYF. CDR3 sequence (DNA): TGTGCCAGCAGTCACAGAAGTGTGACCCAGTACTTC. The rearrangement links TRBV12-3 or TRBV12-4 to TRBJ2-5, with unresolved D. V was clipped by 5 bases and J by 7 bases, with 11 bases between them. The CDR3 runs 12 residues.

This clonotype was detected many times. This chain links TRBV4-1 with TRBJ2-1; possible D gene TRBD2, 6 bases. CDR3 size: 17 residues. V was trimmed by 1 base and J by 0 bases, leaving 13 bases between them. Germline values: CDR1 MGHRA, CDR2 YSYEKL. The CDR3 bases are TGCGCCAGCAGCCAAGGTTTGACGACTAGCTCCTACAATGAGCAGTTCTTC. Protein product: CASSQGLTTSSYNEQFF.

This clonotype was found many times. The genes are TRBV20-1 and TRBJ1-2; D is unclear. There are 13 residues in the CDR3. CDR1 is DFQATT, CDR2 SNEGSKA, per germline (reference sequence). V was trimmed by 3 bases and J by 3 bases, leaving 11 bases between them. CDR3 sequence reads: CSARVPRDYGYTF. In DNA, the CDR3 is TGCAGTGCTAGGGTTCCAAGGGACTATGGCTACACCTTC.

This clonotype was observed at least ten times. This chain uses TRBV5-1 with TRBJ2-2, with 16 bases that match TRBD2. The V gene's germline CDR1 is SGHRS and CDR2 YFSETQ. V was pared by 2 bases and J by 0 bases, with 1 base of the junction left unmatched. CDR3 size: 18 residues. CDR3 protein: CASSFGTSGRANTGELFF. The CDR3 DNA reads as TGCGCCAGCAGCTTTGGGACTAGCGGGAGGGCGAACACCGGGGAGCTGTTTTTT.

This clonotype has ten or more counts. The chain carries TRBV20-1 and TRBJ2-5; 13 nucleotides align to TRBD2. Trimming at V came to 7 bases and at J to 2 bases, leaving 7 bases not matched to a gene. Germline CDR1 DFQATT, CDR2 SNEGSKA (reference sequence). CDR3 length equals 15 residues. CDR3 nucleotide sequence: TGCAGTGTTGGAAGGACTAGCGGGAGACAAGAGACCCAGTACTTC. It translates to CSVGRTSGRQETQYF.

This clonotype was counted ten times or more. The genes are TRBV5-1 and TRBJ1-1; no reliable D call. The V gene lost 0 bases and the J gene lost 1 base, with 10 bases spanning the gap. CDR3 size: 15 residues. CDR1 is SGHRS and CDR2 is YFSETQ in the germline V gene. The CDR3 DNA is TGCGCCAGCAGCTTGGACAGAATTGAGAACACTGAAGCTTTCTTT. Translated, it gives CASSLDRIENTEAFF.

In this sample, this clonotype turned up many times. J is TRBJ2-7 and V is TRBV20-1; 10 bases line up with TRBD1. The CDR3 sequence is 13 residues long. Germline CDR1 reads DFQATT; CDR2 reads SNEGSKA (reference sequence). V shed 3 bases and J 4 bases; nucleotides not matched to a gene: 3. The CDR3 reads CSASWDRGYEQYF. In DNA form, the CDR3 reads TGCAGTGCTAGTTGGGACAGGGGATACGAGCAGTACTTC.

At least ten counts were recorded for this clonotype. The chain has TRBV2 and TRBJ2-3, with 11 bases that match TRBD2. The V and J ends lost 6 bases and 1 base, in that order; junction bases with no gene match: 3. This CDR3 spans 15 amino acids. Germline V gene data show CDR1 as SNHLY and CDR2 as FYNNEI. The CDR3 spells CASSEGLAGTDTQYF. CDR3 nucleotide sequence: TGTGCCAGCAGCGAGGGACTAGCGGGCACAGATACGCAGTATTTT.

This clonotype was seen ten or more times. This sequence joins TRBV2 and TRBJ1-3; D unresolved. CDR3 length equals 14 residues. The V end lost 6 bases, the J end lost 1 base, and 10 bases lay between the germline ends. Germline loops: CDR1 SNHLY, CDR2 FYNNEI. CDR3 sequence reads: CASRFEGSGNTIYF. The CDR3 bases are TGTGCCAGCAGGTTCGAGGGTTCTGGAAACACCATATATTTT.

This clonotype was seen repeatedly, ten times or more. DNA of the CDR3: TGTGCCAGCAGCTTCCGGTCGGCTGGCTACACCTTC. Amino acid sequence: CASSFRSAGYTF. The V and J genes are TRBV7-8 and TRBJ1-2; D ambiguous. V shed 3 bases and J shed 7 bases, with 9 bases lying between them. CDR3 length: 12 residues. The germline CDR1 and CDR2 sequences are SGHVS and FQNEAQ.

V and J are TRBV5-1 and TRBJ2-1; 7 nucleotides agree with TRBD2. This CDR3 has 15 residues. V shed 3 bases and J 3 bases; nucleotides not matched to a gene: 6. CDR1 SGHRS and CDR2 YFSETQ come from the germline V gene. CDR3 bases: TGCGCCAGCAGCTCCGAGACGGGGGGCTACAATGAGCAGTTCTTC. Its protein is CASSSETGGYNEQFF.

The rearrangement uses TRBV7-9 and TRBJ2-7, with D uncertain. V lost 1 base and J lost 4, with 5 bases in between. Looked up from germline, CDR1 is SEHNR and CDR2 is FQNEAQ (reference sequence). This CDR3 is 12 amino acids long. CDR3 nucleotides: TGTGCCAGCAGCTTAGGCGCTTACGAGCAGTACTTC. It yields the protein CASSLGAYEQYF.